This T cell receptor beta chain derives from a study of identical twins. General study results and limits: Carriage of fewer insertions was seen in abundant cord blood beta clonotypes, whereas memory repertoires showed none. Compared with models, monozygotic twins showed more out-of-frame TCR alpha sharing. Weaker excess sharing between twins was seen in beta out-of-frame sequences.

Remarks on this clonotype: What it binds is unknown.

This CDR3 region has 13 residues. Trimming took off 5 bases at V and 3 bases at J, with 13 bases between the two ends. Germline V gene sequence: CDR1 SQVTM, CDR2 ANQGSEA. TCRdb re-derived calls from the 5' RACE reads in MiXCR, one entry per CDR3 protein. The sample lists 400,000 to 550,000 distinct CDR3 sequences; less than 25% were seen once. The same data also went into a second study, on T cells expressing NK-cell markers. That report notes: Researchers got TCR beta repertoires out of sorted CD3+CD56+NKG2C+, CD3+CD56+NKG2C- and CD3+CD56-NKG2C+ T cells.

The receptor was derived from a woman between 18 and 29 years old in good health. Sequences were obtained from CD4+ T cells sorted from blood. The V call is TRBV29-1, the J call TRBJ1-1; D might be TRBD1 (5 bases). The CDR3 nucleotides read TGCAGCGTTAAGGGGCAGGGCGACACTGAAGCTTTCTTT. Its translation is CSVKGQGDTEAFF.